The 18 T cell receptor beta chains listed next were all sequenced from one sample in a study of T cell changes during pregnancy in multiple sclerosis. The protocol was immunoSEQ multiplex PCR, while the TCRdb copy is restricted to in-frame clones and leaves out a portion. This table has around 80,000 clones, about 90% appearing once. Sequences were derived from peripheral blood, sampled before pregnancy. The receptors derive from a female donor with multiple sclerosis, enrolled in a pregnancy study.

The chain combines TRBV15 with TRBJ2-1; D perhaps matches TRBD2 (6 bases). Between the trimmed V and J ends, which lost 1 base and 1 base, there was a span of 14 bases. CDR1 is LNHNV, CDR2 YYDKDF, per germline (reference sequence). This CDR3 has 17 residues. In nucleotides, the CDR3 is TGTGCCACCAGCAGAGTTCCAAGCGGGTCGTCCTACAATGAGCAGTTCTTC. Its translation: CATSRVPSGSSYNEQFF.

This chain connects TRBV2 to TRBJ2-7; 7 bases are shared with TRBD1. The CDR3 sequence is 15 residues long. J was trimmed by 1 base and V by 6 bases; bases with no gene match: 9. CDR1 is SNHLY and CDR2 is FYNNEI in the germline V gene. CDR3 DNA: TGTGCCAGCAGCCTCTCAGGGGGTTCGTCCTACGAGCAGTACTTC. This codes for CASSLSGGSSYEQYF.

The rearrangement links TRBV4-1 to TRBJ1-2, with 7 positions matching TRBD1. The CDR3 length is 15 residues. Germline-derived CDR1 and CDR2 are MGHRA and YSYEKL. V trimming: 3 bases; J trimming: 3 bases; junction bases outside the gene matches: 7. For the CDR3, the DNA is TGCGCCAGCAGCCAGTTGACAGGGTCGGACTATGGCTACACCTTC. Its protein is CASSQLTGSDYGYTF.

V is TRBV11-1 and J is TRBJ1-6; 8 bases are a match to TRBD1. Germline CDR1 is SGHAT and CDR2 is FQDESV (reference sequence). The CDR3 spans 16 residues. J gave up 11 bases and V 5 bases, and 14 bases lay outside the gene matches. In DNA, the CDR3 is TGTGCCAGCAGCCACGAACAGGGGGTTCCCTTGGCACCCCTCCACTTT. Its translation: CASSHEQGVPLAPLHF.

CDR3 amino acids: CASTPITSGGAYEQYF. The DNA of the CDR3 is TGTGCCAGCACGCCTATTACTAGCGGGGGGGCTTACGAGCAGTACTTC. The chain couples TRBV7-9 to TRBJ2-7; 13 bases agree with TRBD2. With V trimmed by 7 bases and J by 4 bases, 10 bases remained unmatched. This CDR3 has 16 amino acids. The germline CDR1 and CDR2 sequences are SEHNR and FQNEAQ (reference sequence). Drawing the rest from reference TRBV7-9 and TRBJ2-7, the complete variable domain is DTGVSQNPRHKITKRGQNVTFRCDPISEHNRLYWYRQTLGQGPEFLTYFQNEAQLEKSRLLSDRFSAERPKGSFSTLEIQRTEQGDSAMYLCASTPITSGGAYEQYFGPGTRLTVT.

This chain connects TRBV27 to TRBJ2-1; D uncertain. The CDR3 has 12 residues. Trimming took 7 bases from V and 3 from J, leaving 7 bases between them. Germline CDR1 MNHEY, CDR2 SMNVEV (reference sequence). The CDR3 DNA reads as TGTGCCAGCACAGGTAACTACAATGAGCAGTTCTTC. It codes for CASTGNYNEQFF.

The rearrangement uses TRBV6-6 and TRBJ1-1; no firm D call. V lost 2 bases and J 0 bases, leaving 10 bases between the germline ends. Germline V gives CDR1 MNHNY, CDR2 SVGAGI (reference sequence). The CDR3 totals 15 residues. The chain's CDR3 is CASSYTPGMNTEAFF. CDR3 bases: TGTGCCAGCAGTTACACCCCAGGCATGAACACTGAAGCTTTCTTT.

This chain joins TRBV10-1 and TRBJ2-1; 14 bases match TRBD2. Per germline, CDR1 WNHNN and CDR2 SYGVQD (reference sequence). With V trimmed by 6 bases and J by 8 bases, 6 bases remained unmatched. The CDR3 loop spans 15 amino acids. The CDR3 nucleotides are TGCGCCAGCAGGACAGTGACTAGCGGGGGGGATGAGCAGTTCTTC. Translating it yields CASRTVTSGGDEQFF.

The chain employs TRBV9 and TRBJ2-7, with TRBD1 matching 10 bases. Germline loops: CDR1 SGDLS, CDR2 YYNGEE. Trimming removed 0 bases from V and 3 bases from J; junction bases left unmatched: 3. This CDR3 is built from 15 residues. The CDR3 DNA is TGTGCCAGCAGCGTAGGTGGGACAGGGGTCTACGAGCAGTACTTC. Translation: CASSVGGTGVYEQYF.

The CDR3 reads CASNTGTLNTEAFF. CDR3 coding DNA: TGTGCCAGCAACACCGGGACATTGAACACTGAAGCTTTCTTT. The J gene is TRBJ1-1, the V gene TRBV27; perhaps TRBD1 as D (6 bases). The CDR3 length is 14 residues. The germline V gene encodes CDR1 MNHEY and CDR2 SMNVEV (reference sequence). Trimming cost V 7 bases and J 0 bases, with 12 bases left between them.

The chain uses TRBV15 and TRBJ2-7; D is possibly TRBD1 (5 bases). The CDR3 runs to 15 residues. The V gene lost 5 bases and the J gene lost 3 bases, with 17 bases spanning the gap. The germline gives CDR1 LNHNV, CDR2 YYDKDF (reference sequence). The CDR3 sequence is CATSRLGLDNYEQYF. CDR3 DNA: TGTGCCACCAGCCGACTGGGGCTGGACAACTACGAGCAGTACTTC.

The chain uses TRBV19 and TRBJ1-1; D gene uncertain. The CDR3 is 13 amino acids. Trimming removed 6 bases at V and 7 bases at J, with 15 bases between. Germline CDR1 reads LNHDA; CDR2 reads SQIVND (reference sequence). CDR3 coding DNA: TGTGCCAGTAGCCAAAACCGGGGAGTTGAAGCTTTCTTT. This sequence encodes CASSQNRGVEAFF.

This chain uses TRBV2 with TRBJ2-3; 8 bases align to TRBD2. Germline V gives CDR1 SNHLY, CDR2 FYNNEI. This CDR3 is built from 17 residues. The V and J ends lost 7 bases and 2 bases, in that order; junction bases with no gene match: 14. The CDR3 sequence is CASTPTSGAPTTDTQYF. As DNA, the CDR3 is TGTGCCAGCACCCCCACTAGCGGTGCACCGACCACAGATACGCAGTATTTT.

The V gene is TRBV7-2, the J gene TRBJ2-3; D possibly corresponds to TRBD2 (5 bases). The CDR3 extends over 16 amino acids. V shed 1 base and J shed 2 bases, with 13 bases lying between them. CDR1 is SGHTA and CDR2 is FQGNSA in the germline V gene. The DNA for the CDR3 is TGTGCCAGCAGCTTAGTTGGGGATCGGGACACAGATACGCAGTATTTT. It translates to CASSLVGDRDTDTQYF.

The CDR3 bases are TGTGCCAGCAGCTTAGGGGTAGGGACAAGGACTGACTACGAGCAGTACTTC. As protein: CASSLGVGTRTDYEQYF. The J gene is TRBJ2-7, the V gene TRBV11-3; a possible D gene is TRBD1 (6 bases). CDR3 length equals 17 residues. V was pared by 1 base and J by 3 bases, with 19 bases between. In germline, CDR1 is SGHNT, CDR2 YENEEA.

The chain is built from TRBV5-5 and TRBJ2-7, with 7 positions matching TRBD1. V shed 4 bases and J 4 bases; nucleotides not matched to a gene: 11. The CDR3 runs 15 residues. Germline V CDR1 and CDR2: SGHKS, YYEKEE (reference sequence). CDR3 sequence (DNA): TGTGCCAGCAGCGCACAGGGGTCTTCGATTTACGAGCAGTACTTC. Translating it yields CASSAQGSSIYEQYF.

The rearrangement uses TRBV18 and TRBJ1-3, with 8 bases that match TRBD1. Germline V gene data show CDR1 as KGHSH and CDR2 as LQKENI. The ends lost 5 bases at V and 2 bases at J; junction bases unmatched: 11. This CDR3 region has 17 residues. Written as DNA, the CDR3 is TGTGCCAGCTCAAGTTTACAGGGGGTCCTTCCTGGAAACACCATATATTTT. This gives the protein CASSSLQGVLPGNTIYF.

V usage is TRBV27 and J usage is TRBJ2-2; D may be TRBD1 (6 bases). The germline gives CDR1 MNHEY, CDR2 SMNVEV (reference sequence). The V and J ends lost 2 bases and 1 base respectively, with 11 bases between them. The CDR3 runs 16 residues. The CDR3: CASSLAPTGNTGELFF. The CDR3 DNA sequence: TGTGCCAGCAGTTTAGCCCCGACAGGGAACACCGGGGAGCTGTTTTTT.